These T cell receptor beta chains were read from a single sample in a study of blood T cells in healthy people across ages. Each CDR3 protein is one row after TCRdb ran MiXCR on the 5' RACE reads. The data show hundreds of thousands of distinct CDR3 sequences, with approximately 48% seen just once and 15% to 25% held by the top ten. The sample consisted of blood. These receptors originate from a man aged 55 to 69 in good health. Both conserved end residues are trimmed from each CDR3. A D gene is named only where the DNA matches it firmly. Clone size is shown for a subset of rows, as once, few, many or a class of expanded clone.

ASSSISRGSPSTDTQY	TRBV28	TRBJ2-3	.	.
ASNPRTGLLDGYT	TRBV19	TRBJ1-2	TRBD1	.
ASSFRDLDHEQY	TRBV7-9	TRBJ2-7	.	.
ASSRSRAGYT	TRBV6-1	TRBJ1-2	.	few
ASSPLGGTASSPLH	TRBV7-2	TRBJ1-6	.	.
ASRAAGLIYGYT	TRBV12-3/TRBV12-4	TRBJ1-2	.	few
ASSHGQGSSYEQY	TRBV4-3	TRBJ2-7	TRBD1	few
SAHKGQLNYGYT	TRBV20-1	TRBJ1-2	.	.
ASSDTGGWHNEQY	TRBV6-1	TRBJ2-7	TRBD1	once
ASSLDTHRGAELF	TRBV11-2	TRBJ2-2	TRBD1	many
SVVVQAGTGADTQY	TRBV29-1	TRBJ2-3	.	.
AGSRNSYEQY	TRBV6-2/TRBV6-3	TRBJ2-7	.	once
ASSLSIAQVYEQY	TRBV27	TRBJ2-7	.	few
AISEGSGGSYEQY	TRBV10-3	TRBJ2-7	TRBD2	.
ATSRAGAGSYEQY	TRBV15	TRBJ2-7	.	few
SAREGNREGGYT	TRBV20-1	TRBJ1-2	.	.
ASSRQALYNQPQH	TRBV6-2/TRBV6-3	TRBJ1-5	.	.
SAPGQGANEQY	TRBV20-1	TRBJ2-7	TRBD1	few
ASSLRVALPYEQY	TRBV27	TRBJ2-7	.	few
SARGSEDYT	TRBV20-1	TRBJ1-2	.	.
SVGQGKGSDTQY	TRBV29-1	TRBJ2-3	TRBD1	.
ASRPTLAGRVVNYNEQF	TRBV28	TRBJ2-1	TRBD2	.